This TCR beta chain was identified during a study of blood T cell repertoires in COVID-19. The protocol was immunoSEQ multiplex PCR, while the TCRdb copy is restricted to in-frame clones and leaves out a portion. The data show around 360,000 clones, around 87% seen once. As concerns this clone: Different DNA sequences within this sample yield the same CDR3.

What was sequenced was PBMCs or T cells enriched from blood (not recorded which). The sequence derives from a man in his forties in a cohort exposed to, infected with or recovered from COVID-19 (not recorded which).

The CDR3 protein is CASSLDRGREKLFF. The CDR3 region has the DNA TGTGCCAGCAGCTTAGACAGGGGGCGTGAAAAACTGTTTTTT. V and J are TRBV11-2 and TRBJ1-4; 8 positions match TRBD1. Germline CDR1 and CDR2: SGHAT and FQNNGV. The V gene end was trimmed by 0 bases and the J gene end by 7 bases; junction bases not matched to a gene: 1. This CDR3 is 14 amino acids long. Complete variable domain (other parts from reference TRBV11-2 and TRBJ1-4): EAGVAQSPRYKIIEKRQSVAFWCNPISGHATLYWYQQILGQGPKLLIQFQNNGVVDDSQLPKDRFSAERLKGVDSTLKIQPAKLEDSAVYLCASSLDRGREKLFFGSGTQLSVL.